This TCR beta chain appears in the sequencing data of a study of cytomegalovirus exposure and HLA in healthy donors. The germline V and J ends were trimmed by 4 bases and 6 bases, with 15 bases remaining between them. CDR1 is MGHRA, CDR2 YSYEKL, per germline. The CDR3 runs to 15 residues. Findings and limits, study-wide: Of the V segments, some could not be distinguished, including TRBV6-2 and TRBV6-3, and were excluded. Later analysis indicated greater clonal expansion among HLA-associated TCR beta chains than among equally common other chains.

In the PCR, 60 Vbeta and 13 Jbeta primers were used. Sequenced by immunoSEQ multiplex PCR; TCRdb stores in-frame clones only, minus some. The table records about 120,000 clones, 50% to 75% of them present only once. As regards this clone: The antigen is undetermined.

The source of this sequence is a woman in her thirties or forties in good health and CMV-seropositive. V and J are TRBV4-1 and TRBJ1-4, with D tentatively TRBD1 (6 bases). Sequenced material: PBMCs. The CDR3 DNA is TGCGCCAGCAGCCCCCTCCGGGGGGCGGATGAAAAACTGTTTTTT. Residues: CASSPLRGADEKLFF.